Listed here are 25 T cell receptor beta chains from one sample, sequenced in a study of T cell responses to AZD1222 COVID-19 vaccine. Using immunoSEQ multiplex PCR, the repertoire was profiled, and TCRdb retains in-frame clones only, with some absent. Of some 130,000 clones in the sample, approximately 90% are singletons; the top ten hold approximately 1.6%. Source: peripheral blood, taken on day 0 of AZD1222 vaccination. The receptors shown here come from an adult in good health.

The chain employs TRBV7-9 and TRBJ2-1; TRBD2 matches 9 bases. The trim removed 7 bases at V and 9 bases at J, leaving 10 bases unmatched. The CDR3 has 14 amino acids. Germline V gene data show CDR1 as SEHNR and CDR2 as FQNEAQ (reference sequence). As DNA, the CDR3 is TGTGCCAGCAAGGGCGGGAGGGTTGTCGGTGAGCAGTTCTTC. It encodes CASKGGRVVGEQFF.

Only a few counts were recorded for this clone. This rearrangement joins TRBV9 to TRBJ1-5, with D unclear. V lost 1 base, J lost 4 bases, and 6 bases lay in between. The CDR3 consists of 13 residues. Per the germline V gene, CDR1 is SGDLS and CDR2 is YYNGEE. CDR3 sequence reads: CASSVQENQPQHF. The CDR3 DNA reads as TGTGCCAGCAGCGTACAGGAAAATCAGCCCCAGCATTTT.

This chain links TRBV6-2 or TRBV6-3 with TRBJ2-2, with TRBD2 identical over 8 bases. Germline assignment: CDR1 MNHEY and CDR2 SVGEGT. CDR3 length equals 16 residues. V gave up 2 bases and J gave up 2 bases; unmatched junction bases: 4. The DNA of the CDR3 is TGTGCCAGCAGTTACCTCGGGGGGGTAAACACCGGGGAGCTGTTTTTT. It codes for CASSYLGGVNTGELFF.

V usage is TRBV2 and J usage is TRBJ2-7; D is possibly TRBD2 (5 bases). Germline V gene lookup returns CDR1 SNHLY and CDR2 FYNNEI. Trimming removed 4 bases from V and 6 bases from J, with 7 bases in between. The CDR3 totals 11 residues. The CDR3 spells CASSGLAEQYF. The CDR3 coding sequence is TGTGCCAGCAGTGGCCTAGCCGAGCAGTACTTC.

The chain carries TRBV4-1 and TRBJ2-1, with D possibly TRBD1 on 7 matching bases. Germline V CDR1 and CDR2: MGHRA, YSYEKL. Trimming pared 2 bases from V and 8 bases from J, leaving 31 bases between. This CDR3 comprises 20 residues. The CDR3 DNA reads TGCGCCAGCAGCCAACATTTTGCAGGGGGTCGCCCGAGGGAGGACGATGAGCAGTTCTTC. Amino acids: CASSQHFAGGRPREDDEQFF.

J is TRBJ2-1 and V is TRBV7-9; D not resolved. Germline CDR1 and CDR2: SEHNR and FQNEAQ (reference sequence). The CDR3 covers 12 residues. Between the trimmed V and J ends, which lost 3 bases and 7 bases, there was a span of 7 bases. The CDR3 reads CASSLSGNEQFF. In DNA, the CDR3 is TGTGCCAGCAGCTTGTCTGGGAATGAGCAGTTCTTC.

The count of this clone is one. The chain uses TRBV4-1 and TRBJ1-1; 9 nucleotides agree with TRBD1. Germline V gene lookup returns CDR1 MGHRA and CDR2 YSYEKL. This CDR3 has 13 amino acids. Trimming took 3 bases from V and 9 from J; bases not matched to a gene: 5. The chain's CDR3 is CASSHDGQGKAFF. The CDR3, as DNA: TGCGCCAGCAGCCACGACGGACAGGGGAAAGCTTTCTTT.

The V gene is TRBV9, the J gene TRBJ2-1, with TRBD2 identical over 7 bases. This CDR3 has 16 residues. V was clipped by 3 bases and J by 12 bases; unmatched bases: 18. Germline V CDR1 and CDR2: SGDLS, YYNGEE. Here the CDR3 DNA reads TGTGCCAGCAGCGGGTTCCGGGACTACACGGATCTGGGGCAGTTCTTC. Residues: CASSGFRDYTDLGQFF.

This rearrangement joins TRBV4-2 to TRBJ2-7; no definite D call. The CDR3 contains 15 residues. The V end was cut by 0 bases, the J end by 0 bases, with 9 bases between. In germline, CDR1 is LGHNA, CDR2 YNFKEQ. The CDR3 is CASSQEGASSYEQYF. The CDR3 nucleotides are TGTGCCAGCAGCCAAGAAGGCGCCAGCTCCTACGAGCAGTACTTC.

The chain carries TRBV3-1 (or the pseudogene TRBV3-2) and TRBJ1-5; 7 bases match TRBD1. This CDR3 is 15 amino acids long. With V trimmed by 1 base and J by 5 bases, 5 bases remained unmatched. Germline V gene sequence: CDR1 LGHDT, CDR2 YNNKEL (reference sequence). This chain's CDR3 is CASSQGRGAYQPQHF. As DNA, the CDR3 is TGTGCCAGCAGCCAAGGCAGGGGGGCCTATCAGCCCCAGCATTTT.

The chain employs TRBV11-2 and TRBJ2-1, with TRBD2 matching 8 bases. Germline loops: CDR1 SGHAT, CDR2 FQNNGV. This CDR3 is 15 amino acids long. V trimming: 2 bases; J trimming: 4 bases; junction bases outside the gene matches: 4. CDR3: CASSLRAGGYNEQFF. The DNA of the CDR3 is TGTGCCAGCAGCTTAAGGGCGGGGGGTTACAATGAGCAGTTCTTC. The variable domain in full, with the rest retrieved from reference TRBV11-2 and TRBJ2-1, is EAGVAQSPRYKIIEKRQSVAFWCNPISGHATLYWYQQILGQGPKLLIQFQNNGVVDDSQLPKDRFSAERLKGVDSTLKIQPAKLEDSAVYLCASSLRAGGYNEQFFGPGTRLTVL.

The V call is TRBV3-1 (or the pseudogene TRBV3-2), the J call TRBJ2-5; possible D gene TRBD2, 6 bases. Per the germline V gene, CDR1 is LGHDT and CDR2 is YNNKEL (reference sequence). This CDR3 comprises 13 residues. The germline V and J ends were trimmed by 3 bases and 2 bases, with 7 bases remaining between them. CDR3 amino acids: CASSHRGQETQYF. The CDR3 DNA sequence: TGTGCCAGCAGCCACCGGGGGCAAGAGACCCAGTACTTC.

This clone appeared a single time. V and J are TRBV27 and TRBJ2-1, with TRBD2 matching 8 bases. The CDR3 runs 16 residues. Losses at the gene ends were 7 bases for V and 2 bases for J; bases not matched to a gene: 10. CDR1 MNHEY and CDR2 SMNVEV come from the germline V gene (reference sequence). The CDR3 DNA follows: TGTGCCAGCACCCCCCACGGTAGCGGGACCTACAATGAGCAGTTCTTC. This codes for CASTPHGSGTYNEQFF.

This chain joins TRBV30 and TRBJ2-7; 7 bases fit TRBD2. From germline, CDR1 is GTSNPN and CDR2 SVGIG (reference sequence). The CDR3 contains 16 residues. V trimming: 1 base; J trimming: 4 bases; junction bases outside the gene matches: 13. The CDR3 sequence: CAWSDLLARDPYEQYF. CDR3 DNA sequence: TGTGCCTGGAGTGACCTACTAGCGCGAGACCCATACGAGCAGTACTTC.

The chain carries TRBV7-2 and TRBJ1-5; TRBD1 matches 8 bases. CDR1 and CDR2 from the germline V gene are SGHTA and FQGNSA. This CDR3 contains 13 residues. V lost 3 bases and J lost 7; bases outside the gene matches: 2. CDR3 coding DNA: TGTACCAGCAGCTTCGACAGGGGCCAGCCCCAGCATTTT. The encoded protein is CTSSFDRGQPQHF.

V gene TRBV30 combines with J gene TRBJ2-3; TRBD2 aligns across 8 bases. The length of the CDR3 is 15 residues. Germline CDR1 GTSNPN, CDR2 SVGIG (reference sequence). J lost 2 bases, V lost 2 bases, and 6 bases had no gene match. CDR3 in amino acids: CAWSYSGAITDTQYF. CDR3 DNA: TGTGCCTGGAGTTATAGCGGGGCGATCACAGATACGCAGTATTTT.

The rearrangement uses TRBV2 and TRBJ2-2, with a possible D match to TRBD1 (7 bases). The CDR3 sequence is 14 residues long. The V end was cut by 6 bases, the J end by 8 bases, with 16 bases between. Germline CDR1 SNHLY, CDR2 FYNNEI. The CDR3 loop reads CASRKEGASGELFF. For the CDR3, the DNA is TGTGCCAGCAGGAAGGAGGGGGCCAGTGGGGAGCTGTTTTTT.

This sequence joins TRBV7-9 and TRBJ1-5; D call uncertain. Germline CDR1 SEHNR, CDR2 FQNEAQ (reference sequence). The CDR3 has 13 residues. Trimming shortened V by 3 bases and J by 5 bases, and 8 bases separated the two germline ends. The CDR3 DNA sequence: TGTGCCAGCAGCTTCCAATTGGATCAGCCCCAGCATTTT. It encodes CASSFQLDQPQHF. The full variable domain, its missing parts supplied by reference TRBV7-9 and TRBJ1-5, is DTGVSQNPRHKITKRGQNVTFRCDPISEHNRLYWYRQTLGQGPEFLTYFQNEAQLEKSRLLSDRFSAERPKGSFSTLEIQRTEQGDSAMYLCASSFQLDQPQHFGDGTRLSIL.

The rearrangement joins TRBV25-1 to TRBJ1-2, with 8 bases aligning to TRBD1. The length of the CDR3 is 15 residues. Losses at the gene ends were 5 bases for V and 5 bases for J; bases not matched to a gene: 10. Germline CDR1 reads MGHDK; CDR2 reads SYGVNS. The CDR3 spells CASSSSYRGRYGYTF. The CDR3 region has the DNA TGTGCCAGCAGTTCGTCGTACAGGGGGAGGTATGGCTACACCTTC.

The chain employs TRBV5-6 and TRBJ1-1; 8 bases fit TRBD1. The germline V gene has CDR1 SGHDT and CDR2 YYEEEE. The CDR3 runs to 16 residues. V lost 4 bases to trimming and J lost 5 bases; unmatched junction nucleotides: 13. The CDR3 DNA reads TGTGCCAGCAGCCTTCGGACAGGGCCCCGACGGACTGAAGCTTTCTTT. Translated, it gives CASSLRTGPRRTEAFF. The variable domain in full, with the rest retrieved from reference TRBV5-6 and TRBJ1-1, is DAGVTQSPTHLIKTRGQQVTLRCSPKSGHDTVSWYQQALGQGPQFIFQYYEEEERQRGNFPDRFSGHQFPNYSSELNVNALLLGDSALYLCASSLRTGPRRTEAFFGQGTRLTVV.

The rearrangement uses TRBV7-9 and TRBJ1-6; D perhaps matches TRBD1 (5 bases). The CDR3 has 16 residues. Looked up from germline, CDR1 is SEHNR and CDR2 is FQNEAQ (reference sequence). V lost 5 bases to trimming and J lost 8 bases, with 19 bases between them. The chain's CDR3 is CASSPRRGTAYSPLHF. CDR3 nucleotide sequence: TGTGCCAGCAGCCCCCGCCGAGGGACGGCTTATTCACCCCTCCACTTT.

The rearrangement links TRBV4-1 to TRBJ1-1; D gene unclear. The CDR3 is made up of 14 amino acids. V lost 4 bases and J lost 1, with 10 bases in between. Germline CDR1 MGHRA, CDR2 YSYEKL. The CDR3 sequence is CASSRLGSNTEAFF. In DNA, the CDR3 is TGCGCCAGCAGCCGCCTAGGGTCGAACACTGAAGCTTTCTTT.

The CDR3 loop reads CASNEQRAGGADTQYF. The CDR3 nucleotides are TGTGCCAGTAATGAACAAAGAGCGGGAGGGGCAGATACGCAGTATTTT. The chain recombines TRBV19 with TRBJ2-3; TRBD2 agrees at 10 bases. This CDR3 is 16 amino acids long. CDR1 and CDR2 from the germline V gene are LNHDA and SQIVND (reference sequence). J lost 4 bases, V lost 7 bases, and 11 bases had no gene match.

The V and J genes are TRBV9 and TRBJ2-2; perhaps TRBD2 as D (6 bases). Germline loops: CDR1 SGDLS, CDR2 YYNGEE. The CDR3 consists of 16 residues. V lost 0 bases and J 2 bases, leaving 11 bases between the germline ends. Here the CDR3 reads CASSVASGSNTGELFF. CDR3 in DNA: TGTGCCAGCAGCGTAGCCTCCGGGAGTAACACCGGGGAGCTGTTTTTT.

The sample holds one count of this clone. The chain joins TRBV11-3 to TRBJ2-1; D ambiguous. The CDR3 has 13 amino acids. Germline values: CDR1 SGHNT, CDR2 YENEEA. Trimming left V 1 base short and J 4 bases short, with 5 bases between. CDR3 in amino acids: CASSLGLYNEQFF. CDR3 DNA sequence: TGTGCCAGCAGCTTAGGGCTATACAATGAGCAGTTCTTC.